This T cell receptor (beta chain) is from a study of blood T cell repertoires in COVID-19. Background on the study: Researchers got acute and convalescent COVID-19 samples from the United States, Italy and Spain. Sources were T cells, B-cell-depleted T cells, or PBMCs; the material itself was cDNA or gDNA.

The CDR3 is 16 amino acids. Looked up from germline, CDR1 is SGHTA and CDR2 is FQGNSA. With V trimmed by 7 bases and J by 5 bases, 13 bases remained unmatched. Per the study methods: Quantification of nucleated cells was approximated via reference gene primer amplification. Only in-frame clones appear in the TCRdb table, and some are missing; sequencing was by immunoSEQ multiplex PCR. D and trimming come from the DNA, and the V and J calls and clone size come from that table. The table shows approximately 100,000 clones, with around 75% occurring only once. Sample: peripheral blood. This chain connects TRBV7-2 to TRBJ1-1; the match to TRBD1 covers 10 bases. The source is a man in his sixties or seventies with acute or convalescent COVID-19. CDR3 amino acids: CASTYFLDRGGTEAFF. The CDR3 nucleotides read TGTGCCAGCACCTATTTCCTGGACAGGGGGGGAACTGAAGCTTTCTTT.